This entry describes one T cell receptor (beta chain). This sample was taken from a study of OX40 agonist ivuxolimab in advanced cancers. About the research overall: Dose-escalation patients had hepatocellular carcinoma, melanoma, renal cell or head and neck cancer.

Unmatched junction bases numbered 7, after V lost 3 bases and J lost 0 bases. Germline assignment: CDR1 MNHEY and CDR2 SVGAGI. The CDR3 sequence is 16 residues long. Assay used: immunoSEQ multiplex PCR; TCRdb lists only in-frame clones, some missing. The sample shows 20,000 to 30,000 clones, roughly 90% of them seen only once. This TCR came from an adult with an advanced solid tumor such as melanoma, head and neck, liver or kidney cancer. This chain joins TRBV6-5 and TRBJ2-7; 8 bases fit TRBD1. The sample in question was CD4+ or CD8+ T cells sorted from blood, obtained in a trial of the OX40 agonist ivuxolimab. The CDR3 spells CASSYYGQGASYEQYF. Here the CDR3 DNA reads TGTGCCAGCAGTTATTATGGGCAGGGGGCCTCCTACGAGCAGTACTTC.